The 30 T cell receptor beta chains below all came from one sample that was sequenced in a study of cytotoxic CD8 clonotypes in ibrutinib-treated CLL. Data came from immunoSEQ multiplex PCR; TCRdb stores just in-frame clones and leaves some out. The table shows tens of thousands of clones, with around 53% occurring only once. The sample was PBMCs, taken after 12 months of ibrutinib treatment. The receptors shown here come from a human donor with chronic lymphocytic leukemia.

The chain is built from TRBV4-1 and TRBJ2-7; 8 bases map to TRBD2. The CDR3 spans 15 residues. Germline loops: CDR1 MGHRA, CDR2 YSYEKL. The V segment lost 1 base and the J segment 0 bases; nucleotides outside the gene matches: 2. The DNA of the CDR3 is TGCGCCAGCAGCCAAGCCAGCGGGAGCTCCTACGAGCAGTACTTC. Its translation: CASSQASGSSYEQYF.

This clone was detected once. The chain is built from TRBV4-2 and TRBJ2-7; 11 bases fit TRBD2. The V gene's germline CDR1 is LGHNA and CDR2 YNFKEQ. This CDR3 is built from 17 residues. Losses at the gene ends were 0 bases for V and 1 base for J; bases not matched to a gene: 5. The CDR3 is CASSQDPTSGTSYEQYF. Written as DNA, the CDR3 is TGTGCCAGCAGCCAAGATCCGACTAGCGGGACTTCCTACGAGCAGTACTTC.

In its sample, this clone was seen many times. The chain has TRBV14 and TRBJ1-4; D ambiguous. The CDR3 has 16 residues. V lost 0 bases, J lost 3 bases, and 11 bases lay in between. Germline CDR1 reads SGHDN; CDR2 reads FVKESK. The CDR3, as DNA: TGTGCCAGCAGCCAAGATCATCTGGCGGCTAATGAAAAACTGTTTTTT. Translated: CASSQDHLAANEKLFF.

The chain recombines TRBV27 with TRBJ2-7, with TRBD2 matching 8 bases. Trimming removed 6 bases from V and 4 bases from J; junction bases left unmatched: 14. CDR1 is MNHEY, CDR2 SMNVEV, per germline (reference sequence). The CDR3 runs to 16 residues. In DNA form, the CDR3 reads TGTGCCAGCAGACCCATCCCGGGAGCGGGAGTGTACGAGCAGTACTTC. Its translation: CASRPIPGAGVYEQYF.

This clone occurred a few times. The chain carries TRBV7-2 and TRBJ2-2; no reliable D call. CDR1 SGHTA and CDR2 FQGNSA come from the germline V gene. Between the trimmed V and J ends, which lost 1 base and 3 bases, there was a span of 9 bases. The CDR3 is 15 residues long. CDR3 in DNA: TGTGCCAGCAGCTTAGTAAGCGACTACACCGGGGAGCTGTTTTTT. Translated: CASSLVSDYTGELFF.

The V and J genes are TRBV27 and TRBJ2-6, with a tentative D call TRBD2 (5 bases). The germline gives CDR1 MNHEY, CDR2 SMNVEV (reference sequence). V was shortened by 5 bases and J by 0 bases, with 8 bases between the two germline ends. There are 15 residues in the CDR3. CDR3 nucleotides: TGTGCCAGCAGTCCCCGGGGCTCTGGGGCCAACGTCCTGACTTTC. Protein product: CASSPRGSGANVLTF.

The chain is built from TRBV19 and TRBJ1-2; TRBD1 aligns across 7 bases. Losses at the gene ends were 6 bases for V and 4 bases for J; bases not matched to a gene: 8. The CDR3 is 14 residues long. CDR1 LNHDA and CDR2 SQIVND come from the germline V gene (reference sequence). The CDR3 spells CASSHPPGGYGYTF. In DNA form, the CDR3 reads TGTGCCAGTAGCCACCCGCCAGGGGGCTATGGCTACACCTTC. Based on the CDR3 plus reference TRBV19 and TRBJ1-2, the full variable domain is DGGITQSPKYLFRKEGQNVTLSCEQNLNHDAMYWYRQDPGQGLRLIYYSQIVNDFQKGDIAEGYSVSREKKESFPLTVTSAQKNPTAFYLCASSHPPGGYGYTFGSGTRLTVV.

This clone was counted a single time. The chain links TRBV9 to TRBJ2-1, with TRBD1 identical over 9 bases. The CDR3 length is 16 residues. CDR1 is SGDLS, CDR2 YYNGEE, per germline. V lost 9 bases, J lost 3 bases, and 13 bases stayed unmatched. The CDR3 here is CANRVLQGAFYNEQFF. CDR3 in DNA: TGTGCCAACAGGGTACTACAGGGGGCCTTCTACAATGAGCAGTTCTTC.

The CDR3 DNA is TGTGCCAGCAGCCCGCGGACAGGGAACACTGAAGCTTTCTTT. This gives the protein CASSPRTGNTEAFF. V usage is TRBV11-2 and J usage is TRBJ1-1, with TRBD1 matching over 7 bases. V gave up 5 bases and J gave up 1 base; unmatched junction bases: 4. The germline V gene has CDR1 SGHAT and CDR2 FQNNGV. This CDR3 is built from 14 residues.

The CDR3: CASSSFGTGLLLEQFF. The DNA for the CDR3 is TGTGCCAGCAGTTCGTTTGGGACAGGGCTCCTACTAGAGCAGTTCTTC. The chain has TRBV28 and TRBJ2-1; TRBD1 matches 9 bases. This CDR3 is 16 amino acids long. V dropped 4 bases and J dropped 10; count of bases not matched to a gene: 14. From germline, CDR1 is MDHEN and CDR2 SYDVKM.

The table lists this clone with many counts. V is TRBV13 and J is TRBJ2-2; TRBD2 matches at 9 bases. Germline CDR1 PRHDT, CDR2 FYEKMQ (reference sequence). The CDR3 has 18 residues. J gave up 1 base and V 3 bases, and 9 bases lay outside the gene matches. As DNA, the CDR3 is TGTGCCAGCAGCTTCGAGCGGGAGGTAGTTTGGAACACCGGGGAGCTGTTTTTT. This translates into CASSFEREVVWNTGELFF.

The CDR3 sequence is CAWSVGLAGDSEQFF. Here the CDR3 DNA reads TGTGCCTGGAGTGTAGGTCTAGCGGGAGACAGTGAGCAGTTCTTC. The genes are TRBV30 and TRBJ2-1, with 10 bases lining up with TRBD2. This CDR3 has 15 amino acids. CDR1 GTSNPN and CDR2 SVGIG come from the germline V gene (reference sequence). V dropped 0 bases and J dropped 9; count of bases not matched to a gene: 8.

This clone was seen many times. This rearrangement joins TRBV30 to TRBJ1-1, with a tentative D call TRBD1 (6 bases). The ends were cut back, 2 bases at V and 3 bases at J, with 13 bases in the middle. The germline gives CDR1 GTSNPN, CDR2 SVGIG (reference sequence). CDR3 length equals 14 residues. The CDR3 loop is CAWSSQGGYTEAFF. CDR3 DNA sequence: TGTGCCTGGAGTTCACAGGGAGGATACACTGAAGCTTTCTTT.

V usage is TRBV9 and J usage is TRBJ1-3, with D unclear. There are 15 residues in the CDR3. Germline V gene lookup returns CDR1 SGDLS and CDR2 YYNGEE. Trimming shortened V by 3 bases and J by 4 bases, and 14 bases separated the two germline ends. CDR3 nucleotide sequence: TGTGCCAGCAGCGAGGGAGTGGTGTTGGGAAACACCATATATTTT. Protein sequence: CASSEGVVLGNTIYF.

The chain is built from TRBV5-6 and TRBJ2-7; D is ambiguous. V was shortened by 2 bases and J by 1 base, with 7 bases between the two germline ends. This CDR3 region has 13 residues. Germline V gives CDR1 SGHDT, CDR2 YYEEEE. The CDR3 coding sequence is TGTGCCAGCAGCTTAAGGCAGTCCTACGAGCAGTACTTC. Protein: CASSLRQSYEQYF. Full variable domain (missing parts from reference TRBV5-6 and TRBJ2-7): DAGVTQSPTHLIKTRGQQVTLRCSPKSGHDTVSWYQQALGQGPQFIFQYYEEEERQRGNFPDRFSGHQFPNYSSELNVNALLLGDSALYLCASSLRQSYEQYFGPGTRLTVT.

This clone showed up just a few times. The gene calls are TRBV28 and TRBJ2-7, with D tentatively TRBD2 (5 bases). Germline CDR1 is MDHEN and CDR2 is SYDVKM. This CDR3 region has 15 residues. V lost 5 bases to trimming and J lost 2 bases, with 16 bases between them. The CDR3: CASSLPHSGAYEQYF. For the CDR3, the DNA is TGTGCCAGCAGTCTACCCCACAGCGGAGCCTACGAGCAGTACTTC.

The chain carries TRBV6-1 and TRBJ2-3; 14 nucleotides match TRBD2. V shed 3 bases and J 6 bases; nucleotides not matched to a gene: 5. The CDR3 sequence is 16 residues long. Germline V gene lookup returns CDR1 MNHNS and CDR2 SASEGT. CDR3 amino acids: CASSETSGRASDTQYF. CDR3 sequence (DNA): TGTGCCAGCAGTGAGACTAGCGGGAGGGCCTCCGATACGCAGTATTTT.

The V gene is TRBV4-2, the J gene TRBJ2-4; D may match TRBD1 or TRBD2 (6 bases each). The CDR3 consists of 15 residues. Germline CDR1 and CDR2: LGHNA and YNFKEQ. Trimming removed 2 bases from V and 6 bases from J, with 14 bases in between. The CDR3 DNA follows: TGTGCCAGCAGCCAATCACAGGGCGGGGCAAACATTCAGTACTTC. Translation gives CASSQSQGGANIQYF.

The sample holds a few counts of this clone. The chain is built from TRBV6-6 and TRBJ2-2; a possible D gene is TRBD2 (5 bases). The CDR3 contains 15 residues. Germline assignment: CDR1 MNHNY and CDR2 SVGAGI (reference sequence). V lost 8 bases and J lost 3, with 16 bases in between. CDR3 DNA sequence: TGTGCCAGCGGAAAGGGAGCAGACTACACCGGGGAGCTGTTTTTT. This encodes CASGKGADYTGELFF.

CDR3 sequence (DNA): TGTGCCAGCAGCTTAATGAATAGCGGTTACAATGAGCAGTTCTTC. This translates into CASSLMNSGYNEQFF. This chain links TRBV11-3 with TRBJ2-1, with a possible D match to TRBD2 (6 bases). V was pared by 2 bases and J by 4 bases, with 12 bases between. The CDR3 runs to 15 residues. Germline values: CDR1 SGHNT, CDR2 YENEEA.

The chain carries TRBV19 and TRBJ1-1; TRBD1 agrees at 9 bases. Trimming removed 6 bases from V and 4 bases from J; junction bases left unmatched: 6. Germline CDR1 is LNHDA and CDR2 is SQIVND (reference sequence). CDR3 size: 14 residues. CDR3 DNA: TGTGCCAGTAGGGGACAGGGCCTCGCCACTGAAGCTTTCTTT. It is translated as CASRGQGLATEAFF.

The rearrangement joins TRBV6-6 to TRBJ1-1, with D perhaps TRBD1 (6 bases). The ends were cut back, 0 bases at V and 1 base at J, with 12 bases in the middle. The CDR3 has 16 amino acids. CDR1 and CDR2 (germline): MNHNY, SVGAGI (reference sequence). CDR3 nucleotide sequence: TGTGCCAGCAGTTACTCGACCCGAGGGGGGAACACTGAAGCTTTCTTT. It specifies CASSYSTRGGNTEAFF.

A few counts support this clone. The gene calls are TRBV2 and TRBJ1-5, with TRBD1 as a possible D gene (5 bases). From germline, CDR1 is SNHLY and CDR2 FYNNEI. V lost 8 bases and J 6 bases, leaving 14 bases between the germline ends. The CDR3 totals 13 residues. Here the CDR3 reads CASGREKTQPQHF. DNA for the CDR3: TGTGCCAGCGGCAGGGAAAAAACTCAGCCCCAGCATTTT.

The J gene is TRBJ2-5, the V gene TRBV10-1; tentative D call: TRBD2 (6 bases). This CDR3 is built from 15 residues. Germline CDR1 and CDR2: WNHNN and SYGVQD (reference sequence). Trimming shortened V by 5 bases and J by 2 bases, and 15 bases separated the two germline ends. CDR3 sequence reads: CASSSQGGVQETQYF. The CDR3 DNA sequence: TGCGCCAGCAGTTCCCAAGGCGGGGTACAAGAGACCCAGTACTTC.

The chain combines TRBV27 with TRBJ1-5; a possible D gene is TRBD1 (5 bases). V lost 6 bases, J lost 4 bases, and 19 bases lay in between. Germline lookup yields CDR1 MNHEY and CDR2 SMNVEV (reference sequence). The CDR3 covers 16 residues. The CDR3 sequence is CASSSLGGDINQPQHF. In nucleotides, the CDR3 is TGTGCCAGCAGCTCCCTAGGAGGGGATATAAATCAGCCCCAGCATTTT.

The chain employs TRBV19 and TRBJ2-5, with 9 bases identical to TRBD1. The CDR3 extends over 14 amino acids. The germline V gene has CDR1 LNHDA and CDR2 SQIVND (reference sequence). V shed 5 bases, J shed 4 bases, and the junction held 5 bases outside the gene matches. The CDR3 sequence is CASSSGTGRETQYF. CDR3 sequence (DNA): TGTGCCAGTAGTTCAGGGACAGGGAGAGAGACCCAGTACTTC.

This clone was seen only a few times. V gene TRBV2 combines with J gene TRBJ2-3; 11 bases are a match to TRBD1. The germline CDR1 and CDR2 sequences are SNHLY and FYNNEI. The CDR3 runs to 15 residues. Trimming removed 6 bases from V and 4 bases from J; junction bases left unmatched: 6. CDR3 loop: CASRGTGGLPDTQYF. The CDR3 region has the DNA TGTGCCAGCAGGGGGACAGGGGGTTTGCCAGATACGCAGTATTTT.

Concerning this clone itself: The junction and the germline gene differ at one end; a read error may be behind it. The rearrangement joins TRBV5-3 to TRBJ2-2; the match to TRBD2 covers 7 bases. TRBV5-3 is filed as an ORF, its function uncertain. The CDR3 extends over 15 amino acids. CDR3 bases: TGTGCCAGCAGCTTCGGCGGGGGAAACACCGGGGAGCTGTTTTTT. Amino acid sequence: CASSFGGGNTGELFF.

The genes are TRBV28 and TRBJ1-4; D is possibly TRBD1 (5 bases). Deletions cut 1 base from V and 10 bases from J, with 13 bases between. The CDR3 extends over 14 amino acids. Germline lookup yields CDR1 MDHEN and CDR2 SYDVKM. Here the CDR3 reads CASSLLQGPRKLFF. CDR3 DNA sequence: TGTGCCAGCAGTTTATTGCAGGGTCCCCGAAAACTGTTTTTT.

This clone came up a few times. The J gene is TRBJ2-5, the V gene TRBV28, with D uncertain. The CDR3 has 13 residues. CDR1 is MDHEN and CDR2 is SYDVKM in the germline V gene. Trimming cost V 7 bases and J 1 base, with 10 bases left between them. CDR3 nucleotide sequence: TGTGCCAGCAAGTCCGGACCCCAAGAGACCCAGTACTTC. This encodes CASKSGPQETQYF.